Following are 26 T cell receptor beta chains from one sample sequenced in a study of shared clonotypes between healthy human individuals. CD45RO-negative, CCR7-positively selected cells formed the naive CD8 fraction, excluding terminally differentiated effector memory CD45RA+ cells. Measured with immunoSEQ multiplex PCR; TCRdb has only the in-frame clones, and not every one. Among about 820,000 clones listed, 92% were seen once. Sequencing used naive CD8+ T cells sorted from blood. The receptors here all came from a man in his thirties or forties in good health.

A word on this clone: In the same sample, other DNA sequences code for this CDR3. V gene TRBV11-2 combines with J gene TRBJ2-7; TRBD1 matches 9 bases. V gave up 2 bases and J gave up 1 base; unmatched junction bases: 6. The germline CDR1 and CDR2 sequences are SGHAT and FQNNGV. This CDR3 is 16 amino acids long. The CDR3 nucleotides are TGTGCCAGCAGCTTATCCGGGACAGGGCTTTCCTACGAGCAGTACTTC. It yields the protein CASSLSGTGLSYEQYF.

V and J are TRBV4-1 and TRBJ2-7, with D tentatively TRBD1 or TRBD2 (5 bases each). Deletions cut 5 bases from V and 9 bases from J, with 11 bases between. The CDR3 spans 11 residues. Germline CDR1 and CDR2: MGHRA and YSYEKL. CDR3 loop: CASSFGAAQYF. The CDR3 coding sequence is TGCGCCAGCAGCTTCGGGGCGGCGCAGTACTTC.

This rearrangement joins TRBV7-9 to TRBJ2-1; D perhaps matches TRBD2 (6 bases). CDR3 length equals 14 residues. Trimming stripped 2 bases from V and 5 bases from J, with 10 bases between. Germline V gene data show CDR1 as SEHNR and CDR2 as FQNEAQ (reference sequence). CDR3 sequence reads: CASSLTSSHNEQFF. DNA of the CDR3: TGTGCCAGCAGCTTAACTAGCAGCCACAATGAGCAGTTCTTC.

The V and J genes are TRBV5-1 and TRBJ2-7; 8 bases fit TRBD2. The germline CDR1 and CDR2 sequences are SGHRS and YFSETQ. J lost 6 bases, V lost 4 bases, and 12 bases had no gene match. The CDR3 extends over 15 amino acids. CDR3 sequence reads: CASSPSGSPLSEQYF. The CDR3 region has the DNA TGCGCCAGCAGCCCGAGCGGGAGTCCCTTAAGCGAGCAGTACTTC.

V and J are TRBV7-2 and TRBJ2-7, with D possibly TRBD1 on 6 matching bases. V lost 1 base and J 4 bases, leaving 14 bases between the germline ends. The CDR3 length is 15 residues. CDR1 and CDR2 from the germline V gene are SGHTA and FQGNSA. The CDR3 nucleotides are TGTGCCAGCAGCTTAGTAACAGGGTCGGGGTACGAGCAGTACTTC. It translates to CASSLVTGSGYEQYF.

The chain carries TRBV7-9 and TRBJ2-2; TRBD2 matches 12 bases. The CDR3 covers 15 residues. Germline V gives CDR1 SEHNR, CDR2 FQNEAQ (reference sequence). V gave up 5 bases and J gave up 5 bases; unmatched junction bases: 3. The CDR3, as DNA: TGTGCCAGCAGCCACGGGACTAGCGGGACCGGGGAGCTGTTTTTT. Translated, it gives CASSHGTSGTGELFF. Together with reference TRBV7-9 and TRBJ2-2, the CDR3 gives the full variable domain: DTGVSQNPRHKITKRGQNVTFRCDPISEHNRLYWYRQTLGQGPEFLTYFQNEAQLEKSRLLSDRFSAERPKGSFSTLEIQRTEQGDSAMYLCASSHGTSGTGELFFGEGSRLTVL.

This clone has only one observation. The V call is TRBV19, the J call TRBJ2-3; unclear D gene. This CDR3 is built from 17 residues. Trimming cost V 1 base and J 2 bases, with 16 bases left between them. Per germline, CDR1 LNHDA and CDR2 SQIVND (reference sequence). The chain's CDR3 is CASSIASWYQNTDTQYF. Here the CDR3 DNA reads TGTGCCAGTAGTATAGCCTCGTGGTACCAGAACACAGATACGCAGTATTTT.

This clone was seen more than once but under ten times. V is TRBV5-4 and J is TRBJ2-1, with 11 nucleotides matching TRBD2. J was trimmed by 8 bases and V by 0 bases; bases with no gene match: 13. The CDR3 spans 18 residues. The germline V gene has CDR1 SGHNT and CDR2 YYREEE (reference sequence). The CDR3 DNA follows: TGTGCCAGCAGCTTGGTATCTGCTAGCGGGAGGTATCACGATGAGCAGTTCTTC. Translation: CASSLVSASGRYHDEQFF.

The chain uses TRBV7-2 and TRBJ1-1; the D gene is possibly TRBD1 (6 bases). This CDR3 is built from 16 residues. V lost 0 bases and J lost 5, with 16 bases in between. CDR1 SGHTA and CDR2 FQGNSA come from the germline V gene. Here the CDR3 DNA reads TGTGCCAGCAGCTTAGCGGTCGGGGGCGCAGGTACTGAAGCTTTCTTT. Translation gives CASSLAVGGAGTEAFF.

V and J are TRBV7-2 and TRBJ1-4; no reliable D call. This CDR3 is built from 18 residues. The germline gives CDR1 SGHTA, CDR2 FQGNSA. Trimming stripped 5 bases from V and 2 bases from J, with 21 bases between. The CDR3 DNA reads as TGTGCCAGCAGCCCCGACGCACGGGTGTATCGGACTAATGAAAAACTGTTTTTT. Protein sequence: CASSPDARVYRTNEKLFF.

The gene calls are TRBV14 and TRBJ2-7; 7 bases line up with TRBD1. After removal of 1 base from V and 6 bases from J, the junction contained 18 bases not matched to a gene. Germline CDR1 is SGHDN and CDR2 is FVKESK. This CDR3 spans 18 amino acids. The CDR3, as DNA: TGTGCCAGCAGCCAAGCCAAACCGGGACAGCCTGGATCTGGCGAGCAGTACTTC. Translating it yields CASSQAKPGQPGSGEQYF.

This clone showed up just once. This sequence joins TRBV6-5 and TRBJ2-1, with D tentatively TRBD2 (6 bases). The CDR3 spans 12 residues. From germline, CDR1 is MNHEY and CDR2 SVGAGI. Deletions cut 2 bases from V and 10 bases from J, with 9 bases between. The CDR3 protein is CASSYDGGEQFF. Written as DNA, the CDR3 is TGTGCCAGCAGTTACGACGGAGGGGAGCAGTTCTTC.

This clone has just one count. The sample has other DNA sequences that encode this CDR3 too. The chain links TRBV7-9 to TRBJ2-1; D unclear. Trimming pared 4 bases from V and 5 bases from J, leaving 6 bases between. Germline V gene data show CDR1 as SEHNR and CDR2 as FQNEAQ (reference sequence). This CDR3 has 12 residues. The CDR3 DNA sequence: TGTGCCAGCAGCTCACTCCACAATGAGCAGTTCTTC. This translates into CASSSLHNEQFF.

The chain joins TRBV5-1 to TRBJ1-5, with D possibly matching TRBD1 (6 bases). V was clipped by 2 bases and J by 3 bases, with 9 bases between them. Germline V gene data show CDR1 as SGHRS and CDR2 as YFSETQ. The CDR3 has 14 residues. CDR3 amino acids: CASSLGGTNQPQHF. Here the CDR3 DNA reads TGCGCCAGCAGCTTAGGGGGGACCAATCAGCCCCAGCATTTT.

CDR3 region: CASGRAGNQPQHF. CDR3 coding DNA: TGTGCCAGCGGCAGGGCGGGCAATCAGCCCCAGCATTTT. The genes are TRBV6-5 and TRBJ1-5, with a weak D call TRBD1 (5 bases). The CDR3 covers 13 residues. CDR1 MNHEY and CDR2 SVGAGI come from the germline V gene. V was trimmed by 8 bases and J by 2 bases, leaving 10 bases between them.

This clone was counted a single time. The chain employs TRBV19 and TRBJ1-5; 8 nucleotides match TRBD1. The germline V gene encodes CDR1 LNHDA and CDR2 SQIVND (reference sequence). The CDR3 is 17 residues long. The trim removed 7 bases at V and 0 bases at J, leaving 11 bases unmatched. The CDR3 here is CASTEDRVYYSNQPQHF. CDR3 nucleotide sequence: TGTGCCAGTACGGAGGACAGGGTATACTATAGCAATCAGCCCCAGCATTTT.

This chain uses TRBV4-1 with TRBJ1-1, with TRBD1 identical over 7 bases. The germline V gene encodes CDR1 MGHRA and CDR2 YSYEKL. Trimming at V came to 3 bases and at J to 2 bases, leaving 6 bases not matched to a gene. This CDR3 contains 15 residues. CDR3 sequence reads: CASSQGRQGNTEAFF. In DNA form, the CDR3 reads TGCGCCAGCAGCCAGGGAAGACAGGGAAACACTGAAGCTTTCTTT.

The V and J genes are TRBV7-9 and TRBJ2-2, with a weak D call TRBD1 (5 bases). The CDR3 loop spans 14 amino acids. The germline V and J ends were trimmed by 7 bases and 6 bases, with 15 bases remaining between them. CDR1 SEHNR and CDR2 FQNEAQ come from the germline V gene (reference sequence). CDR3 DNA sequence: TGTGCCAGCATGCTTCAGGGCAGGGCCGGGGAGCTGTTTTTT. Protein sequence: CASMLQGRAGELFF.

CDR3 protein: CASSAGTGGGDTQYF. CDR3 nucleotide sequence: TGCGCCAGCAGTGCTGGGACAGGGGGAGGGGATACGCAGTATTTT. The genes are TRBV23-1 and TRBJ2-3; 11 bases are a match to TRBD1. TRBV23-1 is an ORF for which the function is uncertain. The CDR3 has 15 amino acids. With 5 bases clipped from V and 6 bases from J, the junction kept 7 bases outside the gene matches.

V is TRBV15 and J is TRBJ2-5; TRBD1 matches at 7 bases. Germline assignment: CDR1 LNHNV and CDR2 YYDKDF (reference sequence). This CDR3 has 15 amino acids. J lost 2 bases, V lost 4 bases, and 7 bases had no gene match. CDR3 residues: CATSIEGQMQETQYF. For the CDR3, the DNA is TGTGCCACCAGCATCGAGGGACAGATGCAAGAGACCCAGTACTTC.

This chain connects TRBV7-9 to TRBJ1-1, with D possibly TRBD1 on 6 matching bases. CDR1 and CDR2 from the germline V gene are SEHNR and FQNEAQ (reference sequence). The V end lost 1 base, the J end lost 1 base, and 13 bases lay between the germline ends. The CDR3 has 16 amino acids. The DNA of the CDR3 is TGTGCCAGCAGCTTAGGGGCAGGGGTTTCGAACACTGAAGCTTTCTTT. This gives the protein CASSLGAGVSNTEAFF.

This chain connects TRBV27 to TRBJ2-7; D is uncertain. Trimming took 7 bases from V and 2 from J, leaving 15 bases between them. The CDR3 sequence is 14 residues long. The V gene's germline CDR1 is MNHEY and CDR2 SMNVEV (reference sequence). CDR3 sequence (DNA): TGTGCCAGCACCACGAGGCAGGACCCCTACGAGCAGTACTTC. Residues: CASTTRQDPYEQYF.

The CDR3 DNA follows: TGTGCCAGCTCACCACCGGTAGCAGCGCTCTTCTACGAGCAGTACTTC. The encoded protein is CASSPPVAALFYEQYF. The chain couples TRBV18 to TRBJ2-7; unclear D gene. This CDR3 has 16 residues. Trimming removed 0 bases from V and 3 bases from J, with 15 bases in between. Germline CDR1 and CDR2: KGHSH and LQKENI.

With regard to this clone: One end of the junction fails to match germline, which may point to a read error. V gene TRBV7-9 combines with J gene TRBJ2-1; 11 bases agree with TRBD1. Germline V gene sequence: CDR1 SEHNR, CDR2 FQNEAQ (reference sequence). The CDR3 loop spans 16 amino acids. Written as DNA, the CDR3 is TGTGCCAGCACCTTATCCGGGACAGGGGGTGCCAATGAGCAGTTCTTC. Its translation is CASTLSGTGGANEQFF.

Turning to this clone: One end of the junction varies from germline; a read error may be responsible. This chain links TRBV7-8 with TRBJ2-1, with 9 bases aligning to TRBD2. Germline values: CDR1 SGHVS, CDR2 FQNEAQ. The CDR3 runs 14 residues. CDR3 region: CASSLAGPYNEQFF. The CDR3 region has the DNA TGTGCCAGCAGCCTAGCGGGACCCTACAATGAGCAGTTCTTC.

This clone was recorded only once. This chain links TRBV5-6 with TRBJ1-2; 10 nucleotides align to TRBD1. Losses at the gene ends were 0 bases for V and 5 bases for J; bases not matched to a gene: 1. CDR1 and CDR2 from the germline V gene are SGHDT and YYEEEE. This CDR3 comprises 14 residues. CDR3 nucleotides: TGTGCCAGCAGCTTGGGACAGGGGGCTTATGGCTACACCTTC. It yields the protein CASSLGQGAYGYTF.